The 5 T cell receptor beta chains presented below share a single source sample, sequenced in a study of shared clonotypes between healthy human individuals. The assay was immunoSEQ multiplex PCR, and TCRdb's table has in-frame clones only and misses some. The sample yields more than 2,000,000 clones, 90% to 95% seen once. The source material was naive CD4+ T cells from PBMCs. The subset here: CD45RA+ positively selected. The receptors derive from a young man in good health. Some clones in this sample may be carry-over from other donors' samples.

The chain joins TRBV28 to TRBJ2-3, with 11 bases fitting TRBD1. CDR1 is MDHEN and CDR2 is SYDVKM in the germline V gene. Losses at the gene ends were 3 bases for V and 1 base for J; bases not matched to a gene: 0. The CDR3 spans 15 residues. In DNA form, the CDR3 reads TGTGCCAGCAGTTTGGACAGGGGGCGCACAGATACGCAGTATTTT. Its protein product is CASSLDRGRTDTQYF.

The V and J genes are TRBV28 and TRBJ2-1; D might be TRBD2 (5 bases). Per the germline V gene, CDR1 is MDHEN and CDR2 is SYDVKM. This CDR3 is 15 amino acids long. The V end was cut by 5 bases, the J end by 7 bases, with 18 bases between. The CDR3 spells CASSPGLLLGNEQFF. The CDR3 DNA reads as TGTGCCAGCAGTCCTGGACTGCTGCTAGGGAATGAGCAGTTCTTC.

This clone came up once. The chain joins TRBV11-2 to TRBJ1-2; D is undetermined. The CDR3 spans 13 residues. The germline V and J ends were trimmed by 5 bases and 2 bases, with 9 bases remaining between them. Germline loops: CDR1 SGHAT, CDR2 FQNNGV. The DNA for the CDR3 is TGTGCCAGCAGCGCCGGAAACAACTATGGCTACACCTTC. This codes for CASSAGNNYGYTF.

This chain links TRBV9 with TRBJ1-4; D ambiguous. The CDR3 is made up of 16 amino acids. CDR1 and CDR2 from the germline V gene are SGDLS and YYNGEE. The ends were cut back, 3 bases at V and 3 bases at J, with 15 bases in the middle. The CDR3 loop reads CASSGGEVISNEKLFF. The CDR3 DNA is TGTGCCAGCAGCGGCGGGGAGGTGATTTCTAATGAAAAACTGTTTTTT.

Written as DNA, the CDR3 is TGTGCCAGCAGTTCGTCAGGGCCTAACTCCTACGAGCAGTACTTC. Amino acid sequence: CASSSSGPNSYEQYF. This chain connects TRBV28 to TRBJ2-7; TRBD1 might be the D (5 bases). This CDR3 has 15 amino acids. Trimming stripped 4 bases from V and 0 bases from J, with 13 bases between. Per germline, CDR1 MDHEN and CDR2 SYDVKM. The variable domain in full, with the rest retrieved from reference TRBV28 and TRBJ2-7, is DVKVTQSSRYLVKRTGEKVFLECVQDMDHENMFWYRQDPGLGLRLIYFSYDVKMKEKGDIPEGYSVSREKKERFSLILESASTNQTSMYLCASSSSGPNSYEQYFGPGTRLTVT.